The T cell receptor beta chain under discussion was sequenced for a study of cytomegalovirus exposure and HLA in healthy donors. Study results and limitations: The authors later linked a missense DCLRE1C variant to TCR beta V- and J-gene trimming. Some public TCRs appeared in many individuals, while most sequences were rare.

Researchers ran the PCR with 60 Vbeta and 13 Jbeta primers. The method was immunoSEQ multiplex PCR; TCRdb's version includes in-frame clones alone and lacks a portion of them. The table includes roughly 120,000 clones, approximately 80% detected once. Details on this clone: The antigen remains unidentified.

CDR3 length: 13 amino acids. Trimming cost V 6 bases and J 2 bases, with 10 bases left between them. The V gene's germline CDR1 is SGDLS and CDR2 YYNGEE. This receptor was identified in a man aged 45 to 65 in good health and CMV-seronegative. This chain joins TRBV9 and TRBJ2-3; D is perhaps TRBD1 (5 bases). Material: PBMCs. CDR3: CASTAGNTDTQYF. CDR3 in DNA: TGTGCCAGCACGGCAGGGAACACAGATACGCAGTATTTT.